Below are 19 T cell receptor beta chains sequenced from a single sample in a study of T cell repertoires in cytomegalovirus infection. One entry per CDR3 protein, called by TCRdb with MiXCR from the reads. The top ten clones hold approximately 12% of a sample with about 310,000 distinct CDR3 sequences, 17% of them seen once. Source material: PBMCs. These receptors were obtained from a human donor in good health (CMV status not recorded). Some clones in this sample may be carry-over from other donors' samples.

This clonotype came up many times. The chain combines TRBV12-3 or TRBV12-4 with TRBJ1-1; no firm D call. Trimming removed 5 bases at V and 3 bases at J, with 7 bases between. The length of the CDR3 is 12 residues. For the CDR3, the DNA is TGTGCCAGCAGTCCTACATACACTGAAGCTTTCTTT. Protein: CASSPTYTEAFF.

The V call is TRBV20-1, the J call TRBJ2-3, with D tentatively TRBD1 (7 bases). CDR1 is DFQATT, CDR2 SNEGSKA, per germline (reference sequence). The V and J ends lost 0 bases and 5 bases respectively, with 21 bases between them. The CDR3 runs to 17 residues. CDR3: CSARERPGRGRRDTQYF. The CDR3 nucleotides are TGCAGTGCTAGAGAACGCCCAGGCAGGGGGAGGAGAGATACGCAGTATTTT.

This clonotype came up a few times. The V gene is TRBV5-5, the J gene TRBJ2-3; TRBD2 matches at 12 bases. The germline V gene encodes CDR1 SGHKS and CDR2 YYEKEE (reference sequence). This CDR3 region has 17 residues. V shed 3 bases, J shed 1 base, and the junction held 6 bases outside the gene matches. DNA for the CDR3: TGTGCCAGCAGCTGGCGGACTAGCGGGGATGGCACAGATACGCAGTATTTT. Amino acid sequence: CASSWRTSGDGTDTQYF.

The genes are TRBV19 and TRBJ2-1, with a possible D match to TRBD1 (6 bases). The germline gives CDR1 LNHDA, CDR2 SQIVND (reference sequence). V gave up 7 bases and J gave up 6 bases, with 22 bases separating them. This CDR3 region has 16 residues. This CDR3 is CASTPNAPTGTNEQFF. CDR3 sequence (DNA): TGTGCCAGTACCCCGAATGCCCCCACAGGGACCAATGAGCAGTTCTTC. The whole variable domain, remainder taken from reference TRBV19 and TRBJ2-1, is DGGITQSPKYLFRKEGQNVTLSCEQNLNHDAMYWYRQDPGQGLRLIYYSQIVNDFQKGDIAEGYSVSREKKESFPLTVTSAQKNPTAFYLCASTPNAPTGTNEQFFGPGTRLTVL.

This clonotype was observed a handful of times. The DNA for the CDR3 is TGCAGTGCCGTCCGACAGGGCACTGAAGCTTTCTTT. It encodes CSAVRQGTEAFF. The V call is TRBV20-1, the J call TRBJ1-1; 7 positions match TRBD1. From germline, CDR1 is DFQATT and CDR2 SNEGSKA (reference sequence). The CDR3 extends over 12 amino acids. V dropped 6 bases and J dropped 4; count of bases not matched to a gene: 5.

The J gene is TRBJ2-1, the V gene TRBV5-4; D is undetermined. Trimming stripped 1 base from V and 4 bases from J, with 6 bases between. The germline CDR1 and CDR2 sequences are SGHNT and YYREEE (reference sequence). There are 13 residues in the CDR3. The CDR3 here is CASSLIGYNEQFF. The DNA for the CDR3 is TGTGCCAGCAGCTTGATCGGGTACAATGAGCAGTTCTTC. Filled out from reference TRBV5-4 and TRBJ2-1, the complete variable domain reads ETGVTQSPTHLIKTRGQQVTLRCSSQSGHNTVSWYQQALGQGPQFIFQYYREEENGRGNFPPRFSGLQFPNYSSELNVNALELDDSALYLCASSLIGYNEQFFGPGTRLTVL.

With respect to this clonotype: An end of the junction does not agree with germline; a read error may underlie this. The rearrangement uses TRBV29-1 and TRBJ1-4; the D is unclear. Per germline, CDR1 SQVTM and CDR2 ANQGSEA. This CDR3 region has 13 residues. CDR3 amino acids: CCVGRNPNEKLFF. CDR3 sequence (DNA): TGCTGCGTTGGGAGGAACCCTAATGAAAAACTGTTTTTT.

This clonotype was recorded a few times. The chain recombines TRBV2 with TRBJ2-3; 9 nucleotides align to TRBD2. V trimming: 7 bases; J trimming: 3 bases; junction bases outside the gene matches: 5. Germline values: CDR1 SNHLY, CDR2 FYNNEI. The CDR3 runs to 14 residues. The DNA of the CDR3 is TGTGCCAGCAACCTAGCGGGGATGACAGATACGCAGTATTTT. Amino acids: CASNLAGMTDTQYF.

This clonotype appeared many times. The CDR3 reads CASSQDRVGLAKNIQYF. CDR3 coding DNA: TGCGCCAGCAGCCAAGATCGGGTAGGGCTGGCCAAAAACATTCAGTACTTC. The chain combines TRBV4-1 with TRBJ2-4; D uncertain. V gave up 0 bases and J gave up 1 base, with 13 bases separating them. The germline V gene encodes CDR1 MGHRA and CDR2 YSYEKL. CDR3 length: 17 residues.

This clonotype was seen more than once but under ten times. The rearrangement joins TRBV7-9 to TRBJ2-1; 11 positions agree with TRBD2. Germline lookup yields CDR1 SEHNR and CDR2 FQNEAQ (reference sequence). CDR3 size: 16 residues. J gave up 5 bases and V 4 bases, and 7 bases lay outside the gene matches. The CDR3 loop is CASSYLPLAGDNEQFF. CDR3 coding DNA: TGTGCCAGCAGCTACCTACCACTAGCGGGGGACAATGAGCAGTTCTTC.

The chain joins TRBV15 to TRBJ1-4; tentatively, D is TRBD1 (6 bases). The germline V gene has CDR1 LNHNV and CDR2 YYDKDF (reference sequence). V lost 0 bases and J 7 bases, leaving 12 bases between the germline ends. CDR3 size: 15 residues. CDR3 residues: CATSRDKQGGEKLFF. CDR3 nucleotides: TGTGCCACCAGCAGAGATAAACAGGGAGGTGAAAAACTGTTTTTT. The whole variable domain, filled in from reference TRBV15 and TRBJ1-4, reads DAMVIQNPRYQVTQFGKPVTLSCSQTLNHNVMYWYQQKSSQAPKLLFHYYDKDFNNEADTPDNFQSRRPNTSFCFLDIRSPGLGDTAMYLCATSRDKQGGEKLFFGSGTQLSVL.

At least ten counts were recorded for this clonotype. DNA of the CDR3: TGTGCCAGCAGCCGCGGAGGGCTCCTTTCCTACGAGCAGTACTTC. Amino acids: CASSRGGLLSYEQYF. The chain combines TRBV7-2 with TRBJ2-7, with D perhaps matching TRBD2 (6 bases). Per the germline V gene, CDR1 is SGHTA and CDR2 is FQGNSA. V lost 5 bases and J 1 base, leaving 15 bases between the germline ends. There are 15 residues in the CDR3.

This clonotype was counted between two and nine times. The rearrangement joins TRBV14 to TRBJ1-1, with TRBD1 identical over 12 bases. The V segment lost 2 bases and the J segment 8 bases; nucleotides outside the gene matches: 9. Germline CDR1 is SGHDN and CDR2 is FVKESK. This CDR3 comprises 16 residues. The CDR3 bases are TGTGCCAGCAGCCAATTCCGGGACAGGGGGCTCTCCGAAGCTTTCTTT. The encoded protein is CASSQFRDRGLSEAFF.

This clonotype showed up just a few times. The CDR3 DNA follows: TGTGCCAGCAGCCGAGGGGGACAGGGTGGCAGAAACTATGGCTACACCTTC. Translated, it gives CASSRGGQGGRNYGYTF. The chain employs TRBV6-5 and TRBJ1-2; 9 nucleotides align to TRBD1. V shed 6 bases, J shed 2 bases, and the junction held 13 bases outside the gene matches. Looked up from germline, CDR1 is MNHEY and CDR2 is SVGAGI. The CDR3 length is 17 residues.

This clonotype has a count of ten or more. The chain combines TRBV7-2 with TRBJ2-6, with unresolved D. Germline CDR1 is SGHTA and CDR2 is FQGNSA. The CDR3 is made up of 16 amino acids. The germline V and J ends were trimmed by 0 bases and 2 bases, with 8 bases remaining between them. The CDR3 region is CASSLALGTGANVLTF. In nucleotides, the CDR3 is TGTGCCAGCAGCTTAGCGTTAGGAACTGGGGCCAACGTCCTGACTTTC.

The chain couples TRBV3-1 to TRBJ1-2, with 7 bases aligning to TRBD1. The germline gives CDR1 LGHDT, CDR2 YNNKEL (reference sequence). With 4 bases clipped from V and 4 bases from J, the junction kept 6 bases outside the gene matches. The CDR3 has 14 amino acids. The chain's CDR3 is CASSLRDRVYGYTF. The CDR3 nucleotides read TGTGCCAGCAGCCTTAGAGACAGGGTCTATGGCTACACCTTC.

This clonotype has just a few counts. V usage is TRBV10-3 and J usage is TRBJ2-1; no clear D gene. The CDR3 sequence is 13 residues long. V lost 9 bases, J lost 0 bases, and 9 bases lay in between. CDR1 and CDR2 from the germline V gene are ENHRY and SYGVKD. The DNA for the CDR3 is TGTGCCATTGGGTCCTTCTCCTACAATGAGCAGTTCTTC. Translation gives CAIGSFSYNEQFF.

The sample holds a few counts of this clonotype. CDR3 bases: TGTGCCAGCAGCGACCGGGACAGGGGGTGGAATGAGCAGTTCTTC. Translating it yields CASSDRDRGWNEQFF. V usage is TRBV12-3 or TRBV12-4 and J usage is TRBJ2-1; the match to TRBD1 covers 11 bases. The V and J ends lost 6 bases and 7 bases, in that order; junction bases with no gene match: 8. The CDR3 spans 15 residues.

This chain links TRBV5-4 with TRBJ2-3; 8 bases match TRBD2. The CDR3 totals 14 residues. V was clipped by 3 bases and J by 1 base; unmatched bases: 1. The germline V gene has CDR1 SGHNT and CDR2 YYREEE (reference sequence). The CDR3 protein is CASSWGLGTDTQYF. The DNA of the CDR3 is TGTGCCAGCAGCTGGGGACTAGGCACAGATACGCAGTATTTT.